These 28 T cell receptor beta chains came from one sample sequenced in a study of metastatic and nonmetastatic thyroid tumors. All patients were untreated before thyroid surgery. Via MiXCR, TCRdb re-called the PCR reads. The sample contains 55,000 to 75,000 clones, less than 20% of which appear only once. The specimen was blood. These receptors were obtained from a female donor with papillary thyroid cancer or a benign thyroid nodule (not recorded which). Some clones in this sample may be carry-over from other donors' samples.

In its sample, this clone was seen many times. The chain links TRBV15 to TRBJ1-1; D gene ambiguous. Trimming cost V 0 bases and J 1 base, with 6 bases left between them. The CDR3 loop spans 14 amino acids. Germline CDR1 reads LNHNV; CDR2 reads YYDKDF (reference sequence). The CDR3 DNA is TGTGCCACCAGCAGAGATTATAAGAACACTGAAGCTTTCTTT. Residues: CATSRDYKNTEAFF.

The chain employs TRBV6-2 or TRBV6-3 and TRBJ2-3, with a weak D call TRBD1 (6 bases). In germline, CDR1 is MNHEY, CDR2 SVGEGT. The CDR3 has 16 residues. The ends were cut back, 4 bases at V and 2 bases at J, with 16 bases in the middle. This chain's CDR3 is CASSLGYRASTDTQYF. CDR3 DNA: TGTGCCAGCAGTTTAGGGTACAGGGCGTCCACAGATACGCAGTATTTT.

In the case of this clone: It may be a read error: a sequence one base away is much more abundant. The chain combines TRBV19 with TRBJ1-6, with a possible D match to TRBD1 (5 bases). The CDR3 has 14 amino acids. Germline lookup yields CDR1 LNHDA and CDR2 SQIVND (reference sequence). The V gene lost 9 bases and the J gene lost 14 bases, with 23 bases spanning the gap. CDR3 DNA: TGTGCCAGCAGTCCTCTCGGGACGGGATCAACCCTCCACTTT. Translating gives CASSPLGTGSTLHF.

This clone appeared many times. This chain links TRBV30 with TRBJ1-2; 12 bases match TRBD1. The germline CDR1 and CDR2 sequences are GTSNPN and SVGIG (reference sequence). The CDR3 spans 17 residues. V gave up 4 bases and J gave up 2 bases; unmatched junction bases: 11. The CDR3 loop reads CAWTNSGTGGLNYGYTF. The CDR3 DNA reads as TGTGCCTGGACCAACTCAGGGACAGGGGGCTTAAACTATGGCTACACCTTC.

This clone was counted ten times or more. The rearrangement uses TRBV2 and TRBJ2-2; 7 bases map to TRBD1. The CDR3 contains 16 residues. Germline V gene data show CDR1 as SNHLY and CDR2 as FYNNEI. J was trimmed by 4 bases and V by 6 bases; bases with no gene match: 11. In DNA form, the CDR3 reads TGTGCCAGCAGCAACAACAGGGGAAGGGGCACCGGGGAGCTGTTTTTT. This translates into CASSNNRGRGTGELFF.

This clone was found many times. The chain couples TRBV11-2 to TRBJ1-5; D remains ambiguous. Trimming cost V 2 bases and J 3 bases, with 8 bases left between them. This CDR3 has 14 residues. Germline lookup yields CDR1 SGHAT and CDR2 FQNNGV. CDR3 in DNA: TGTGCCAGCAGCTTAACCGGAAACAATCAGCCCCAGCATTTT. Its translation: CASSLTGNNQPQHF.

As to this clone: This may arise from a read error, as a much more abundant clone is one base away. Other nucleotide sequences from this sample produce the same CDR3. The V call is TRBV6-4, the J call TRBJ2-3; 8 nucleotides agree with TRBD2. CDR1 and CDR2 from the germline V gene are MRHNA and SNTAGT. This CDR3 contains 14 residues. The CDR3 bases are TGTGCAAGCAGTGAAGCGGGAGCCACAGATACGCAGTATTTT. Protein product: CASSEAGATDTQYF.

This clone was observed many times. The chain is built from TRBV7-6 and TRBJ2-1; D gene ambiguous. Germline CDR1 reads SGHVS; CDR2 reads FNYEAQ. V was clipped by 3 bases and J by 4 bases, with 10 bases between them. The CDR3 runs 14 residues. CDR3 region: CASSLPGVYNEQFF. CDR3 in DNA: TGTGCCAGCAGCTTGCCAGGAGTATACAATGAGCAGTTCTTC.

The gene calls are TRBV5-1 and TRBJ2-7, with 8 bases that match TRBD1. The length of the CDR3 is 16 residues. Trimming cost V 4 bases and J 0 bases; bases outside gene matches: 9. Germline V gene lookup returns CDR1 SGHRS and CDR2 YFSETQ. CDR3: CASSEGQDPLSYEQYF. The CDR3 DNA is TGCGCCAGCAGCGAGGGACAGGACCCACTCTCCTACGAGCAGTACTTC.

Concerning this clone itself: This clone may be a read error of a much larger clone one base away. The V and J genes are TRBV5-1 and TRBJ2-7; maybe TRBD1 (6 bases). The germline V gene encodes CDR1 SGHRS and CDR2 YFSETQ. The CDR3 extends over 13 amino acids. The V end was cut by 1 base, the J end by 6 bases, with 11 bases between. CDR3 protein: CASSLYRAGEQYF. CDR3 nucleotides: TGCGCCAGCAGCTTGTACAGGGCTGGCGAGCAGTACTTC.

The rearrangement links TRBV19 to TRBJ1-1; D gene ambiguous. The length of the CDR3 is 16 residues. Germline lookup yields CDR1 LNHDA and CDR2 SQIVND (reference sequence). V lost 3 bases, J lost 1 base, and 15 bases lay in between. CDR3: CASSIVGNSPNTEAFF. The CDR3 DNA follows: TGTGCCAGTAGTATCGTTGGGAACAGCCCGAACACTGAAGCTTTCTTT.

This chain connects TRBV19 to TRBJ2-7; TRBD2 aligns across 12 bases. Per the germline V gene, CDR1 is LNHDA and CDR2 is SQIVND (reference sequence). The CDR3 contains 14 residues. V gave up 6 bases and J gave up 0 bases; unmatched junction bases: 0. The CDR3 nucleotides read TGTGCCAGTAGGACTAGCGGGAGCTCCTACGAGCAGTACTTC. Protein product: CASRTSGSSYEQYF. Combining the CDR3 with reference TRBV19 and TRBJ2-7 gives the whole variable domain DGGITQSPKYLFRKEGQNVTLSCEQNLNHDAMYWYRQDPGQGLRLIYYSQIVNDFQKGDIAEGYSVSREKKESFPLTVTSAQKNPTAFYLCASRTSGSSYEQYFGPGTRLTVT.

This clone was seen at least ten times. The chain uses TRBV27 and TRBJ2-7; the D call may be TRBD1 or TRBD2 (5 bases each). V lost 5 bases and J 3 bases, leaving 11 bases between the germline ends. The CDR3 is made up of 13 amino acids. Germline assignment: CDR1 MNHEY and CDR2 SMNVEV (reference sequence). CDR3 residues: CASSPWDGYEQYF. CDR3 in DNA: TGTGCCAGCAGTCCATGGGACGGCTACGAGCAGTACTTC.

This clone came up many times. CDR3 loop: CASSFVVIRESYEQYF. CDR3 sequence (DNA): TGTGCCAGCAGTTTCGTGGTGATTCGGGAGAGCTACGAGCAGTACTTC. This chain connects TRBV12-3 or TRBV12-4 to TRBJ2-7; maybe TRBD2 (6 bases). This CDR3 is 16 amino acids long. V shed 3 bases and J shed 3 bases, with 18 bases lying between them.

Comment on this clone: The same CDR3 is also encoded by other DNA sequences in this sample. The chain couples TRBV2 to TRBJ2-7; 7 positions match TRBD2. After removal of 6 bases from V and 3 bases from J, the junction contained 8 bases not matched to a gene. Germline V lookup: CDR1 SNHLY, CDR2 FYNNEI. The CDR3 loop spans 14 amino acids. CDR3 sequence reads: CASRPGGTLYEQYF. The CDR3 DNA follows: TGTGCCAGCAGACCGGGAGGTACCCTCTACGAGCAGTACTTC.

As regards this clone: Possible read error: a much larger clone is one base away. The chain carries TRBV5-1 and TRBJ1-4; 11 nucleotides agree with TRBD1. Germline V gene lookup returns CDR1 SGHRS and CDR2 YFSETQ. The CDR3 consists of 14 residues. The CDR3 coding sequence is TGCGCCAGCAGCCCGGGACAGGGGGGCGAAAAACTGCTTTTT. This codes for CASSPGQGGEKLLF.

This clone appeared many times. The chain combines TRBV9 with TRBJ1-1; no clear D. V lost 4 bases, J lost 1 base, and 11 bases lay in between. The CDR3 has 14 amino acids. The germline CDR1 and CDR2 sequences are SGDLS and YYNGEE. The CDR3 sequence: CASSSQVTNTEAFF. In nucleotides, the CDR3 is TGTGCCAGCAGCAGTCAGGTCACGAACACTGAAGCTTTCTTT. Looking up the rest from reference TRBV9 and TRBJ1-1 gives the full variable domain: DSGVTQTPKHLITATGQRVTLRCSPRSGDLSVYWYQQSLDQGLQFLIQYYNGEERAKGNILERFSAQQFPDLHSELNLSSLELGDSALYFCASSSQVTNTEAFFGQGTRLTVV.

CDR3 bases: TGTGCCAGCAGCGTAGAGCCCCTTGGGGGCCCGAACACTGAAGCTTTCTTT. Amino acids: CASSVEPLGGPNTEAFF. This sequence joins TRBV9 and TRBJ1-1; weak D call: TRBD1 (6 bases). Germline lookup yields CDR1 SGDLS and CDR2 YYNGEE. V was clipped by 0 bases and J by 1 base, with 16 bases between them. CDR3 length equals 17 residues.

This clone was detected many times. Other nucleotide sequences from this sample produce the same CDR3. The chain has TRBV6-4 and TRBJ1-6; D is unclear. Trimming shortened V by 0 bases and J by 8 bases, and 11 bases separated the two germline ends. CDR1 is MRHNA and CDR2 is SNTAGT in the germline V gene. This CDR3 has 15 amino acids. CDR3 amino acids: CASSDSGGRDSPLHF. CDR3 DNA sequence: TGTGCCAGCAGTGACTCAGGAGGGAGAGATTCACCCCTCCACTTT.

This clone was counted many times. The CDR3 protein is CASSPQQGKYSPLHF. The CDR3 DNA follows: TGTGCCAGCAGTCCGCAACAGGGGAAGTATTCACCCCTCCACTTT. The chain employs TRBV27 and TRBJ1-6, with 7 bases fitting TRBD1. This CDR3 has 15 residues. Trimming removed 5 bases from V and 8 bases from J; junction bases left unmatched: 9. CDR1 MNHEY and CDR2 SMNVEV come from the germline V gene (reference sequence).

This chain joins TRBV15 and TRBJ2-1, with D tentatively TRBD1 (5 bases). Germline V gene lookup returns CDR1 LNHNV and CDR2 YYDKDF (reference sequence). V was pared by 6 bases and J by 0 bases, with 15 bases between. This CDR3 is 16 amino acids long. CDR3 region: CATRDWQGNSYNEQFF. DNA for the CDR3: TGTGCCACCAGAGACTGGCAGGGTAACTCCTACAATGAGCAGTTCTTC.

This sequence joins TRBV2 and TRBJ2-3, with TRBD2 matching 11 bases. The J segment lost 3 bases and the V segment lost 6 bases, leaving 2 bases of the junction unmatched. This CDR3 is built from 14 residues. Germline values: CDR1 SNHLY, CDR2 FYNNEI. CDR3: CASSTSGRTDTQYF. Here the CDR3 DNA reads TGTGCCAGCAGCACTAGCGGGAGAACAGATACGCAGTATTTT.

This clone was found a few times. The chain has TRBV18 and TRBJ1-2; D perhaps matches TRBD1 (6 bases). V was pared by 6 bases and J by 7 bases, with 18 bases between. The CDR3 loop spans 14 amino acids. CDR1 KGHSH and CDR2 LQKENI come from the germline V gene. The CDR3 coding sequence is TGTGCCAGCTCCCCGGCGGGGGGGCAGATTGGCTACACCTTC. This sequence encodes CASSPAGGQIGYTF. Looking up the rest from reference TRBV18 and TRBJ1-2 gives the full variable domain: NAGVMQNPRHLVRRRGQEARLRCSPMKGHSHVYWYRQLPEEGLKFMVYLQKENIIDESGMPKERFSAEFPKEGPSILRIQQVVRGDSAAYFCASSPAGGQIGYTFGSGTRLTVV.

In its sample, this clone was seen many times. The chain recombines TRBV6-2 or TRBV6-3 with TRBJ1-3; 8 bases line up with TRBD1. J gave up 1 base and V 11 bases, and 22 bases lay outside the gene matches. Germline V gene lookup returns CDR1 MNHEY and CDR2 SVGEGT. This CDR3 contains 19 residues. The CDR3 loop is CASKGTGGTLQESGNTIYF. The CDR3 DNA is TGTGCCTCTAAGGGTACAGGGGGGACCCTTCAAGAATCTGGAAACACCATATATTTT.

In this sample, this clone turned up a few times. The genes are TRBV6-1 and TRBJ1-1, with a weak D call TRBD1 (6 bases). Trimming shortened V by 6 bases and J by 5 bases, and 10 bases separated the two germline ends. Germline CDR1 MNHNS, CDR2 SASEGT. The CDR3 loop spans 12 amino acids. CDR3 DNA: TGTGCCAGCAGAACAGGGCGGACTGAAGCTTTCTTT. Translating it yields CASRTGRTEAFF.

The chain combines TRBV20-1 with TRBJ1-2; 9 bases match TRBD1. Trimming cost V 4 bases and J 4 bases; bases outside gene matches: 4. The CDR3 covers 13 residues. Per germline, CDR1 DFQATT and CDR2 SNEGSKA (reference sequence). CDR3 bases: TGCAGTGCTACCGGGACAGGGTTCTATGGCTACACCTTC. Encoded protein: CSATGTGFYGYTF.

This clone has a single count. This CDR3 reads CAIILGQSINQPQHF. CDR3 nucleotide sequence: TGTGCCATCATCTTGGGTCAGTCTATTAATCAGCCCCAGCATTTT. The V gene is TRBV7-9, the J gene TRBJ1-5; D gene ambiguous. There are 15 residues in the CDR3. The V end lost 10 bases, the J end lost 4 bases, and 20 bases lay between the germline ends. The germline V gene has CDR1 SEHNR and CDR2 FQNEAQ (reference sequence).

A remark on this clone: The same CDR3 can be traced to other DNA sequences in this sample. The chain carries TRBV9 and TRBJ2-5; a possible D gene is TRBD2 (5 bases). This CDR3 is 14 amino acids long. V gave up 0 bases and J gave up 5 bases, with 11 bases separating them. Germline V gives CDR1 SGDLS, CDR2 YYNGEE. The CDR3 DNA follows: TGTGCCAGCAGCGTAGCAAGCGGTCCTGAGACCCAGTACTTC. This encodes CASSVASGPETQYF.